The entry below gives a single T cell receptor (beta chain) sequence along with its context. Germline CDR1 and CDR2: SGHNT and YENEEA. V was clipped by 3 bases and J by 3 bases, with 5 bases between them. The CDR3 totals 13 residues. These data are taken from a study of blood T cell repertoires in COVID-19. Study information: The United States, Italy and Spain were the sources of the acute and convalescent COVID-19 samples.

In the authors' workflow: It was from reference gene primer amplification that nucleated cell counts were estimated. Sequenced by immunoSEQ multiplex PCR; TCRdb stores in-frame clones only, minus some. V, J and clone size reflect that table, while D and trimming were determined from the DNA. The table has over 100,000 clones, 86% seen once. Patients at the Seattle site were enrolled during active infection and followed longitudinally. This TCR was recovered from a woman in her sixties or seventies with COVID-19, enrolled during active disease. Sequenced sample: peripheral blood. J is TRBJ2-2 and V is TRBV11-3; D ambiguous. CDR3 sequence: CASSFRDTGELFF. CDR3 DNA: TGTGCCAGCAGCTTCCGGGACACCGGGGAGCTGTTTTTT.